Listed below are T cell receptor beta chains from one sample, sequenced in a study of blood T cell repertoires in COVID-19. The repertoire was sequenced with immunoSEQ multiplex PCR; TCRdb's copy has only in-frame clones and lacks some. The sample lists about 200,000 clones, around 86% seen once, with 4.4% in the top ten. Sample: peripheral blood. The receptor set was obtained from a man aged 45-65 years with acute or convalescent COVID-19. Both conserved end residues are part of each CDR3.

j_call	v_call	cdr3_aa
TRBJ1-1	TRBV6-5	CATGGGWDTEAFF
TRBJ1-6	TRBV18	CASSPVSLEGNSPLHF
TRBJ1-4	TRBV19	CASSPAATGSNEKLFF
TRBJ2-1	TRBV6-6	CASRNSSYNEQFF
TRBJ2-3	TRBV5-1	CASSLGASGSTDTQYF
TRBJ1-2	TRBV6-5	CASSPTGDHYYGYTF
TRBJ2-3	TRBV5-4	CASSLEASGWDTQYF
TRBJ1-2	TRBV12-3/TRBV12-4	CASSPNSRAYTF
TRBJ1-2	TRBV3-1/TRBV3-2	CASSQVGQGRGYTF
TRBJ1-5	TRBV6-2/TRBV6-3	CASSPGQGFQPQHF
TRBJ2-3	TRBV7-2	CASNFPSGEDTQYF
TRBJ2-1	TRBV19	CASSKRGGPYNEQFF
TRBJ1-5	TRBV15	CATSRGAGGYQPQHF
TRBJ1-1	TRBV25-1	CASSVSRDRVSEAFF
TRBJ1-5	TRBV5-5	CASSFGTGLYSNQPQHF
TRBJ2-3	TRBV6-5	CASSFLRGGVDTQYF
TRBJ2-7	TRBV15	CATSRVRQSYEQYF
TRBJ2-7	TRBV28	CASQRGPAGYEQYF
TRBJ2-7	TRBV11-2	CASSVSLGTTYEQYF
TRBJ2-3	TRBV6-6	CASTAGGLDTQYF
TRBJ2-5	TRBV7-9	CASSRRDRQETQYF
TRBJ1-2	TRBV5-1	CASSLVVRTGHNYGYTF
TRBJ1-3	TRBV5-1	CASRSGQLVSPSGNTIYF
TRBJ2-7	TRBV5-5	CASSFYVDRAPSYEQYF
TRBJ2-3	TRBV19	CASSIDWAHTDTQYF
TRBJ1-2	TRBV5-1	CASSLVPGAHYGYTF
TRBJ1-5	TRBV11-2	CASRYRDRGFLDSNQPQHF
TRBJ1-1	TRBV27	CASSTVQGVGREEAFF
TRBJ1-5	TRBV7-8	CASSLAAGDSNQPQHF
TRBJ2-1	TRBV9	CASSVASGGISYNEQFF
TRBJ2-1	TRBV6-1	CASSETQGANNEQFF
TRBJ2-7	TRBV19	CASSPPGQGGHEQYF
TRBJ1-1	TRBV19	CASMTIDRLGTEAFF
TRBJ1-5	TRBV2	CASSQSLQGSTGNQPQHF
TRBJ2-7	TRBV20-1	CSASPGLAGGYEQYF
TRBJ1-4	TRBV5-5	CASSPGAGNEKLFF
TRBJ1-6	TRBV5-6	CASSSPMYSPLHF
TRBJ1-4	TRBV2	CASKADRGNEKLFF
TRBJ1-6	TRBV10-3	CAISGRGDNSPLHF
TRBJ2-1	TRBV4-1	CASSLLGTGSSNEQFF
TRBJ2-1	TRBV5-6	CASSLRGGVAYNEQFF
TRBJ1-2	TRBV4-2	CASSQVNNLNYGYTF